Below, 18 T cell receptor beta chains from the same sample are listed, as sequenced in a study of shared clonotypes between healthy human individuals. Some clones are missing from TCRdb's copy, which holds only in-frame ones; the method was immunoSEQ multiplex PCR. Of about 1.1 million clones in the sample, approximately 77% were seen once. Sequenced input: memory CD4+ T cells from PBMCs. As to subset: CD45RA-negative fraction. These receptors all come from a man between 18 and 35 years old in good health. Some clones in this sample may be carry-over from other donors' samples.

This clone was counted a single time. The chain employs TRBV5-4 and TRBJ2-2; 15 nucleotides agree with TRBD2. This CDR3 has 19 amino acids. Looked up from germline, CDR1 is SGHNT and CDR2 is YYREEE (reference sequence). V dropped 4 bases and J dropped 4; count of bases not matched to a gene: 11. CDR3 in amino acids: CASSGGLAGGLWGTGELFF. In DNA form, the CDR3 reads TGTGCCAGCAGCGGAGGACTAGCGGGAGGGCTATGGGGCACCGGGGAGCTGTTTTTT.

This clone was found once. CDR3 sequence reads: CASSPQGEGPHEQFF. The CDR3 DNA reads TGCGCCAGCAGCCCGCAGGGGGAGGGCCCCCATGAGCAGTTCTTC. The chain carries TRBV5-1 and TRBJ2-1; the D gene could be TRBD1 or TRBD2 (7 bases each). Germline loops: CDR1 SGHRS, CDR2 YFSETQ. This CDR3 is 15 amino acids long. Trimming stripped 4 bases from V and 8 bases from J, with 19 bases between. The whole variable domain, filled in from reference TRBV5-1 and TRBJ2-1, reads KAGVTQTPRYLIKTRGQQVTLSCSPISGHRSVSWYQQTPGQGLQFLFEYFSETQRNKGNFPGRFSGRQFSNSRSEMNVSTLELGDSALYLCASSPQGEGPHEQFFGPGTRLTVL.

This rearrangement joins TRBV27 to TRBJ1-1; D is unclear. Trimming shortened V by 7 bases and J by 1 base, and 16 bases separated the two germline ends. Germline V lookup: CDR1 MNHEY, CDR2 SMNVEV (reference sequence). The CDR3 runs 15 residues. CDR3 region: CASMFRPSGNTEAFF. Here the CDR3 DNA reads TGTGCCAGCATGTTTAGACCGTCAGGGAACACTGAAGCTTTCTTT.

The J gene is TRBJ1-1, the V gene TRBV6-1; perhaps TRBD1 as D (5 bases). Germline CDR1 reads MNHNS; CDR2 reads SASEGT. The CDR3 contains 14 residues. Trimming took 2 bases from V and 5 from J, leaving 12 bases between them. For the CDR3, the DNA is TGTGCCAGCAGTGAACGCAGGGAAGGAACTGAAGCTTTCTTT. This gives the protein CASSERREGTEAFF.

About this clone: Just one base apart from a much larger clone, this may be a read error. This chain joins TRBV7-6 and TRBJ2-1; 9 bases are a match to TRBD2. This CDR3 region has 16 residues. Trimming took 3 bases from V and 7 from J; bases not matched to a gene: 10. Germline V gene sequence: CDR1 SGHVS, CDR2 FNYEAQ. CDR3: CASSFLSGSPGNEQFF. In DNA, the CDR3 is TGTGCCAGCAGCTTCCTTAGCGGGAGTCCGGGGAATGAGCAGTTCTTC. Full variable domain (outside the CDR3, taken from reference TRBV7-6 and TRBJ2-1): GAGVSQSPRYKVTKRGQDVALRCDPISGHVSLYWYRQALGQGPEFLTYFNYEAQQDKSGLPNDRFSAERPEGSISTLTIQRTEQRDSAMYRCASSFLSGSPGNEQFFGPGTRLTVL.

The chain is built from TRBV4-1 and TRBJ2-7; 9 bases agree with TRBD1. V was pared by 0 bases and J by 6 bases, with 12 bases of the junction left unmatched. This CDR3 contains 17 residues. The V gene's germline CDR1 is MGHRA and CDR2 YSYEKL. As DNA, the CDR3 is TGCGCCAGCAGCCAAGATCCGGCGGGACAGGGAGGCCGCGAGCAGTACTTC. Encoded protein: CASSQDPAGQGGREQYF.

Details on this clone: Different DNA sequences within this sample yield the same CDR3. The chain carries TRBV28 and TRBJ2-5; D might be TRBD1 (5 bases). The CDR3 has 13 amino acids. Trimming cost V 4 bases and J 4 bases, with 10 bases left between them. Germline V gene lookup returns CDR1 MDHEN and CDR2 SYDVKM. CDR3 DNA: TGTGCCAGCAGTTCCCCAGGGCGAGAGACCCAGTACTTC. This encodes CASSSPGRETQYF.

The chain carries TRBV5-1 and TRBJ2-1, with 10 bases aligning to TRBD2. The J segment lost 4 bases and the V segment lost 3 bases, leaving 4 bases of the junction unmatched. From germline, CDR1 is SGHRS and CDR2 YFSETQ. CDR3 length equals 15 residues. The CDR3 spells CASSWVAGGYNEQFF. The CDR3 DNA reads TGCGCCAGCAGCTGGGTAGCGGGAGGATACAATGAGCAGTTCTTC.

This clone was recorded many times. The J gene is TRBJ2-5, the V gene TRBV30; no reliable D call. CDR3 length equals 13 residues. V was cut by 4 bases and J by 8 bases, with 17 bases left in between. Germline lookup yields CDR1 GTSNPN and CDR2 SVGIG (reference sequence). The CDR3 DNA reads TGTGCCTGGACCCACCCGGGCCTGGAAACCCAGTACTTC. Protein: CAWTHPGLETQYF.

The chain recombines TRBV2 with TRBJ2-2; perhaps TRBD2 as D (6 bases). Trimming pared 2 bases from V and 7 bases from J, leaving 14 bases between. The CDR3 covers 15 residues. Germline V gives CDR1 SNHLY, CDR2 FYNNEI. CDR3 loop: CASSEQSGVSGELFF. The CDR3 nucleotides read TGTGCCAGCAGTGAACAGTCGGGGGTGAGCGGGGAGCTGTTTTTT.

The V gene is TRBV7-3, the J gene TRBJ2-3, with 8 bases lining up with TRBD2. Germline lookup yields CDR1 SGHTA and CDR2 FQGTGA. The CDR3 runs to 19 residues. Trimming removed 5 bases from V and 1 base from J; junction bases left unmatched: 17. The CDR3 sequence is CASSLLGAGGSYGTDTQYF. The CDR3 DNA follows: TGTGCCAGCAGCCTACTGGGGGCGGGAGGCTCGTATGGCACAGATACGCAGTATTTT.

The chain carries TRBV7-6 and TRBJ1-2; perhaps TRBD1 as D (6 bases). Germline V lookup: CDR1 SGHVS, CDR2 FNYEAQ. This CDR3 has 15 amino acids. V gave up 3 bases and J gave up 6 bases, with 17 bases separating them. The CDR3 protein is CASSLATGTLHGYTF. DNA of the CDR3: TGTGCCAGCAGCTTGGCCACAGGGACCCTCCATGGCTACACCTTC.

The rearrangement links TRBV6-5 to TRBJ1-3; D unclear. V was clipped by 0 bases and J by 16 bases, with 16 bases between them. Germline assignment: CDR1 MNHEY and CDR2 SVGAGI. The CDR3 covers 13 residues. DNA for the CDR3: TGTGCCAGCAGTTACTCGAATCTGGGCCAGATTTATTTT. It encodes CASSYSNLGQIYF.

The rearrangement uses TRBV5-1 and TRBJ1-1; 10 bases fit TRBD1. The CDR3 spans 17 residues. With 2 bases clipped from V and 3 bases from J, the junction kept 10 bases outside the gene matches. Germline lookup yields CDR1 SGHRS and CDR2 YFSETQ. The CDR3 reads CASSFRQGARSDTEAFF. Here the CDR3 DNA reads TGCGCCAGCAGCTTTAGACAGGGGGCGCGATCGGACACTGAAGCTTTCTTT. Full variable domain (outside the CDR3, taken from reference TRBV5-1 and TRBJ1-1): KAGVTQTPRYLIKTRGQQVTLSCSPISGHRSVSWYQQTPGQGLQFLFEYFSETQRNKGNFPGRFSGRQFSNSRSEMNVSTLELGDSALYLCASSFRQGARSDTEAFFGQGTRLTVV.

The chain recombines TRBV4-1 with TRBJ2-7, with 8 bases aligning to TRBD1. Germline values: CDR1 MGHRA, CDR2 YSYEKL. V dropped 0 bases and J dropped 5; count of bases not matched to a gene: 6. This CDR3 has 15 residues. The CDR3 region is CASSQEAGTGNEQYF. The CDR3, as DNA: TGCGCCAGCAGCCAAGAAGCCGGGACAGGTAACGAGCAGTACTTC.

The sample holds one count of this clone. This chain uses TRBV19 with TRBJ1-2; 7 bases line up with TRBD1. J lost 4 bases, V lost 6 bases, and 11 bases had no gene match. The CDR3 is made up of 15 amino acids. Germline-derived CDR1 and CDR2 are LNHDA and SQIVND (reference sequence). CDR3 loop: CASRANKQGIYGYTF. DNA of the CDR3: TGTGCCAGTAGAGCAAATAAACAGGGGATCTATGGCTACACCTTC.

In DNA, the CDR3 is TGTGCCAGCTCACCAGTCGGGACTAGCAGCACAGATACGCAGTATTTT. Its translation is CASSPVGTSSTDTQYF. The chain combines TRBV18 with TRBJ2-3; the match to TRBD2 covers 9 bases. V dropped 2 bases and J dropped 0; count of bases not matched to a gene: 3. This CDR3 region has 16 residues. Looked up from germline, CDR1 is KGHSH and CDR2 is LQKENI.

This clone showed up just a few times. This rearrangement joins TRBV25-1 to TRBJ1-1; 7 bases agree with TRBD1. CDR1 is MGHDK, CDR2 SYGVNS, per germline. V shed 6 bases and J 0 bases; nucleotides not matched to a gene: 4. There are 14 residues in the CDR3. Here the CDR3 reads CASSKGQVNTEAFF. DNA for the CDR3: TGTGCCAGCAGCAAAGGACAGGTGAACACTGAAGCTTTCTTT.